This T cell receptor (beta chain) derives from a study of glioma-infiltrating T cells after dendritic cell vaccination. Study-level findings and limits: Higher pretreatment TIL content predicted longer progression-free time and survival. Only a small number of patients had complete blood and tumor samples.

Noted time point: after dendritic cell vaccination, including at tumor progression/relapse. Profiling relied on immunoSEQ multiplex PCR, and the TCRdb table lists in-frame clones only, not all of them. Here the sample spans tens of thousands of clones, roughly 80% being singletons. Details on this clone: The antigen is unknown.

Germline CDR1 and CDR2: SGHTA and FQGNSA. The germline V and J ends were trimmed by 5 bases and 14 bases, with 22 bases remaining between them. CDR3 length: 15 amino acids. The sample consisted of blood, taken after dendritic cell vaccination. The TCR was taken from a human donor with glioblastoma. The rearrangement links TRBV7-2 to TRBJ1-6; D call uncertain. CDR3 amino acids: CASSQFGDGLMALHF. In DNA form, the CDR3 reads TGTGCCAGCAGCCAGTTTGGAGACGGACTTATGGCCCTCCACTTT.